This passage covers 26 T cell receptor beta chains from one sample sequenced in a study of blood T cell repertoires in COVID-19. Sequencing was performed with immunoSEQ multiplex PCR; in TCRdb, only in-frame clones are kept and a portion is missing. The table includes around 310,000 clones, almost 90% detected once. Material for sequencing was peripheral blood. These receptors were collected from a woman between 40 and 55 years old with COVID-19, enrolled during active disease.

J is TRBJ2-5 and V is TRBV7-2, with D perhaps matching TRBD2 (6 bases). Germline V gene lookup returns CDR1 SGHTA and CDR2 FQGNSA. The length of the CDR3 is 13 residues. V was clipped by 4 bases and J by 5 bases, with 11 bases between them. Here the CDR3 reads CASSSGLMETQYF. CDR3 nucleotides: TGTGCCAGCAGCTCGGGACTCATGGAGACCCAGTACTTC.

This chain uses TRBV4-3 with TRBJ1-4; no clear D. The CDR3 contains 16 residues. The V and J ends lost 1 base and 4 bases respectively, with 13 bases between them. Germline assignment: CDR1 LGHNA and CDR2 YSLEER. The CDR3 region is CASSQGVGLINEKLFF. The CDR3, as DNA: TGCGCCAGCAGCCAAGGGGTCGGACTTATTAATGAAAAACTGTTTTTT.

V is TRBV28 and J is TRBJ1-1; D not certain. The germline gives CDR1 MDHEN, CDR2 SYDVKM. CDR3 length: 12 amino acids. V gave up 9 bases and J gave up 1 base, with 9 bases separating them. The CDR3 sequence: CASSLANTEAFF. In DNA, the CDR3 is TGTGCCAGTTCACTTGCGAACACTGAAGCTTTCTTT.

This clone was counted once. The chain joins TRBV5-1 to TRBJ1-3; possibly TRBD1 for D (5 bases). Germline V CDR1 and CDR2: SGHRS, YFSETQ. Trimming pared 3 bases from V and 4 bases from J, leaving 11 bases between. This CDR3 spans 14 amino acids. This CDR3 is CASSSGSGGNTIYF. As DNA, the CDR3 is TGCGCCAGCAGCTCAGGGTCTGGAGGAAACACCATATATTTT.

The chain couples TRBV3-1 (or the pseudogene TRBV3-2) to TRBJ1-2; D call uncertain. Trimming removed 4 bases from V and 2 bases from J, with 17 bases in between. Germline V gives CDR1 LGHDT, CDR2 YNNKEL (reference sequence). CDR3 length: 16 residues. CDR3 nucleotides: TGTGCCAGCAGCCGCTACCGTTCAAACCCCAACTATGGCTACACCTTC. This translates into CASSRYRSNPNYGYTF.

The chain uses TRBV19 and TRBJ2-2; TRBD2 aligns across 14 bases. CDR1 LNHDA and CDR2 SQIVND come from the germline V gene (reference sequence). The V and J ends lost 7 bases and 3 bases, in that order; junction bases with no gene match: 10. The CDR3 is 18 residues long. The DNA of the CDR3 is TGTGCCAGTACCCCTCGACTAGCGGGAGGGCCTTACACCGGGGAGCTGTTTTTT. Amino acid sequence: CASTPRLAGGPYTGELFF.

The chain carries TRBV28 and TRBJ1-1; 7 bases match TRBD1. The CDR3 extends over 14 amino acids. Germline-derived CDR1 and CDR2 are MDHEN and SYDVKM. V gave up 5 bases and J gave up 3 bases; unmatched junction bases: 6. DNA for the CDR3: TGTGCCAGCAGTGCGGGACAGCCACACACTGAAGCTTTCTTT. Encoded protein: CASSAGQPHTEAFF.

V usage is TRBV6-5 and J usage is TRBJ1-2; no clear D gene. Germline assignment: CDR1 MNHEY and CDR2 SVGAGI. The CDR3 runs 12 residues. Trimming pared 11 bases from V and 0 bases from J, leaving 10 bases between. The CDR3 spells CAGRTANYGYTF. The CDR3 bases are TGTGCCGGGAGGACGGCTAACTATGGCTACACCTTC.

This chain joins TRBV6-2 or TRBV6-3 and TRBJ1-2, with TRBD1 matching 8 bases. J gave up 8 bases and V 6 bases, and 8 bases lay outside the gene matches. The length of the CDR3 is 13 residues. Germline V gene sequence: CDR1 MNHEY, CDR2 SVGEGT. CDR3 in amino acids: CASSSRGRGGYTF. The DNA of the CDR3 is TGTGCCAGCAGCTCCAGGGGGCGCGGGGGCTACACCTTC.

The rearrangement joins TRBV5-4 to TRBJ1-6; D gene unclear. Looked up from germline, CDR1 is SGHNT and CDR2 is YYREEE (reference sequence). The CDR3 runs to 14 residues. V shed 4 bases and J shed 5 bases, with 10 bases lying between them. For the CDR3, the DNA is TGTGCCAGCAGCCCGGGTAGGAATAATTCACCCCTCCACTTT. Its protein is CASSPGRNNSPLHF.

The gene calls are TRBV23-1 and TRBJ1-4; TRBD1 aligns across 10 bases. TRBV23-1 is recorded as an ORF, its role being uncertain. V shed 0 bases, J shed 8 bases, and the junction held 9 bases outside the gene matches. The CDR3 is 17 residues long. This chain's CDR3 is CASSQSSGTGVREKLFF. The CDR3 DNA reads as TGCGCCAGCAGTCAATCGTCCGGGACAGGGGTACGAGAAAAACTGTTTTTT.

The chain's CDR3 is CATSHLGSYGYTF. As DNA, the CDR3 is TGTGCCACCAGCCACCTCGGGAGCTATGGCTACACCTTC. The chain combines TRBV15 with TRBJ1-2; no definite D call. The V end was cut by 5 bases, the J end by 4 bases, with 11 bases between. CDR3 size: 13 residues. Germline assignment: CDR1 LNHNV and CDR2 YYDKDF (reference sequence). The variable domain in full, completed from reference TRBV15 and TRBJ1-2, reads DAMVIQNPRYQVTQFGKPVTLSCSQTLNHNVMYWYQQKSSQAPKLLFHYYDKDFNNEADTPDNFQSRRPNTSFCFLDIRSPGLGDTAMYLCATSHLGSYGYTFGSGTRLTVV.

The rearrangement uses TRBV28 and TRBJ2-3; 10 bases match TRBD2. Germline loops: CDR1 MDHEN, CDR2 SYDVKM. This CDR3 is 17 amino acids long. V lost 4 bases and J lost 1; bases outside the gene matches: 8. The CDR3 reads CASSSPLAGAGTDTQYF. The DNA of the CDR3 is TGTGCCAGCAGTTCGCCCCTAGCGGGAGCGGGCACAGATACGCAGTATTTT.

This clone has only one observation. The chain links TRBV6-6 to TRBJ1-5, with TRBD1 matching over 8 bases. The CDR3 totals 15 residues. V lost 2 bases, J lost 4 bases, and 4 bases stayed unmatched. The germline V gene has CDR1 MNHNY and CDR2 SVGAGI (reference sequence). In nucleotides, the CDR3 is TGTGCCAGCAGTTACGGGACAGGTACAAATCAGCCCCAGCATTTT. This translates into CASSYGTGTNQPQHF.

The CDR3, as DNA: TGTGCCAGCAGCCCGCGGGACAGCAGAAACACCATATATTTT. Its translation is CASSPRDSRNTIYF. The chain has TRBV7-2 and TRBJ1-3, with 7 positions matching TRBD1. The CDR3 sequence is 14 residues long. Germline CDR1 SGHTA, CDR2 FQGNSA. Losses at the gene ends were 5 bases for V and 5 bases for J; bases not matched to a gene: 6.

This sequence joins TRBV24-1 and TRBJ2-3, with D possibly TRBD1 on 5 matching bases. Germline V lookup: CDR1 KGHDR, CDR2 SFDVKD. The V end lost 6 bases, the J end lost 6 bases, and 15 bases lay between the germline ends. The CDR3 runs 14 residues. CDR3 DNA: TGTGCCACCAGTTCGACCCAGGGCCCGGATACGCAGTATTTT. It yields the protein CATSSTQGPDTQYF.

V is TRBV6-1 and J is TRBJ1-2, with D possibly matching TRBD1 (6 bases). The CDR3 covers 13 residues. V was trimmed by 1 base and J by 4 bases, leaving 7 bases between them. The V gene's germline CDR1 is MNHNS and CDR2 SASEGT. The CDR3 nucleotides read TGTGCCAGCAGTGAAGTAGGGGGCTATGGCTACACCTTC. Translated, it gives CASSEVGGYGYTF.

V usage is TRBV3-1 (or the pseudogene TRBV3-2) and J usage is TRBJ2-1; 11 nucleotides match TRBD2. CDR3 size: 14 residues. Looked up from germline, CDR1 is LGHDT and CDR2 is YNNKEL (reference sequence). V trimming: 4 bases; J trimming: 10 bases; junction bases outside the gene matches: 6. The CDR3 DNA sequence: TGTGCCAGCAGCCTCACTAGCGGGAGTGACGAGCAGTTCTTC. Protein sequence: CASSLTSGSDEQFF.

CDR3 nucleotides: TGTGCCTGGAGTGTAGCGTTACTCTACGAGCAGTACTTC. Its translation is CAWSVALLYEQYF. The chain links TRBV30 to TRBJ2-7; D remains ambiguous. Germline V gene lookup returns CDR1 GTSNPN and CDR2 SVGIG (reference sequence). V lost 0 bases and J 3 bases, leaving 9 bases between the germline ends. The CDR3 spans 13 residues.

The V call is TRBV12-3 or TRBV12-4, the J call TRBJ1-2; D may be TRBD1 (5 bases). The V and J ends lost 4 bases and 3 bases respectively, with 6 bases between them. This CDR3 is built from 12 residues. The CDR3 protein is CASSWGDYGYTF. The CDR3 bases are TGTGCCAGCAGTTGGGGGGACTATGGCTACACCTTC.

The V call is TRBV6-7, the J call TRBJ2-1; 11 bases line up with TRBD2. TRBV6-7 is an ORF; its function is uncertain. The CDR3 is 18 residues long. V lost 3 bases and J lost 3; bases outside the gene matches: 10. The CDR3 loop reads CASSYPGTSGGLYNEQFF. The CDR3 nucleotides read TGTGCCAGCAGTTATCCAGGCACTAGCGGGGGTCTCTACAATGAGCAGTTCTTC.

Regarding this clone: A read error may produce the germline difference seen at one junction end. The V gene is TRBV18, the J gene TRBJ2-7, with a tentative D call TRBD1 (5 bases). The CDR3 has 15 amino acids. Germline values: CDR1 KGHSH, CDR2 LQKENI. The CDR3 here is CASSPQQDTSYEQYF. The CDR3 DNA reads as TGTGCCAGCTCGCCACAACAGGATACCTCCTACGAGCAGTACTTC.

The chain employs TRBV5-4 and TRBJ2-1; tentative D call: TRBD2 (5 bases). The CDR3 sequence is 16 residues long. Trimming took off 0 bases at V and 0 bases at J, with 10 bases between the two ends. Germline V gene sequence: CDR1 SGHNT, CDR2 YYREEE (reference sequence). Written as DNA, the CDR3 is TGTGCCAGCAGCTTGGTGGCGGGTGGCTCCTACAATGAGCAGTTCTTC. The encoded protein is CASSLVAGGSYNEQFF.

This chain links TRBV9 with TRBJ2-1; D might be TRBD2 (6 bases). The germline gives CDR1 SGDLS, CDR2 YYNGEE. CDR3 length equals 14 residues. Trimming pared 0 bases from V and 5 bases from J, leaving 9 bases between. This CDR3 is CASSVEGLNNEQFF. As DNA, the CDR3 is TGTGCCAGCAGCGTAGAGGGACTGAACAATGAGCAGTTCTTC.

The rearrangement uses TRBV10-3 and TRBJ1-2; D call uncertain. The germline V gene encodes CDR1 ENHRY and CDR2 SYGVKD. The CDR3 consists of 13 residues. The ends were cut back, 6 bases at V and 2 bases at J, with 10 bases in the middle. CDR3 DNA: TGTGCCATCAGCCAGCAGGTAAACTATGGCTACACCTTC. It specifies CAISQQVNYGYTF.

The CDR3 reads CASSLGLAGGPQFF. The DNA of the CDR3 is TGTGCCAGCAGCTTGGGGCTAGCGGGAGGGCCGCAGTTCTTC. This chain connects TRBV5-8 to TRBJ2-1, with TRBD2 identical over 12 bases. V shed 0 bases, J shed 12 bases, and the junction held 4 bases outside the gene matches. The CDR3 contains 14 residues. CDR1 and CDR2 from the germline V gene are SGHTS and YDEGEE.